This TCR beta chain was retrieved from a study of identical twins. Findings and caveats of the study: Part of the zero-insertion signal could reflect confounding by invariant MAIT and iNKT cells.

Template switching added a universal primer site, and cDNA bore unique molecular identifiers. TCRdb reprocessed the 5' RACE reads via MiXCR and lists one record per CDR3 protein. The sample shows 470,000 or so distinct CDR3 sequences, approximately 25% of them seen only once. Regarding this clonotype: What it recognizes is unknown.

CDR3 size: 17 residues. The J segment lost 8 bases and the V segment lost 1 base, leaving 13 bases of the junction unmatched. Germline CDR1 is LGHNA and CDR2 is YNFKEQ. These records were also assigned to another study, of T cells expressing NK-cell markers. That work adds: There were seven HCMV-seropositive donors and one seronegative donor among the eight sequenced. There were a handful of donors in whom these clonotypes also led the CD3+CD56-NKG2C+ fraction.

This TCR came from a woman younger than 35 in good health. The rearrangement joins TRBV4-2 to TRBJ2-1; TRBD2 matches 8 bases. Sample: CD4+ T cells sorted from blood. The CDR3 reads CASSQAIGSGGVHEQFF. The DNA of the CDR3 is TGTGCCAGCAGCCAAGCGATCGGGAGCGGGGGTGTACATGAGCAGTTCTTC.